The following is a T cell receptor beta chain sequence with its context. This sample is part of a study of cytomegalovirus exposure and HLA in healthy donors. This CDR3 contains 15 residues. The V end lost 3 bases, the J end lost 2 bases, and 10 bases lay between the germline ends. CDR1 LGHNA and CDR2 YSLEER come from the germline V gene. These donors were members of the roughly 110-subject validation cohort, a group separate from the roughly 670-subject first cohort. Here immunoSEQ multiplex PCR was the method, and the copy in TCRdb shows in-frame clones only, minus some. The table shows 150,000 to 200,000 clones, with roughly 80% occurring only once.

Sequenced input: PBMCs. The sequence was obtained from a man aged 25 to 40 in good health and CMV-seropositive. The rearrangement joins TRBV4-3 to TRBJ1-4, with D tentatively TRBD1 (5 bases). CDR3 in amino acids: CASSQEGVTNEKLFF. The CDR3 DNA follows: TGCGCCAGCAGCCAGGAAGGGGTCACTAATGAAAAACTGTTTTTT.